Given below is one T cell receptor (beta chain) in context. CDR1 is LNHDA and CDR2 is SQIVND in the germline V gene (reference sequence). Trimming cost V 3 bases and J 5 bases; bases outside gene matches: 2. The length of the CDR3 is 14 residues. This sample is drawn from a study of shared clonotypes between healthy human individuals. Overall study context: Per donor, CD8 memory used one plate, CD8 naive used two, CD4 memory used three and CD4 naive used three.

Genomic DNA per cell subset filled all wells of several immunoSEQ plates. Repertoires were generated with immunoSEQ multiplex PCR, while TCRdb's copy carries only in-frame clones and drops some. This sample has roughly 2,300,000 clones, with 92% found just once. The receptor comes from a man between 18 and 35 years old in good health. Some clones in this sample may be carry-over from other donors' samples. The chain is built from TRBV19 and TRBJ1-3; 9 bases align to TRBD1. Material: naive CD4+ T cells from PBMCs. Subset given: CD45RA+ positively selected. The CDR3 spells CASSMGQGRNTIYF. The CDR3 DNA is TGTGCCAGTAGTATGGGACAGGGTCGAAACACCATATATTTT.